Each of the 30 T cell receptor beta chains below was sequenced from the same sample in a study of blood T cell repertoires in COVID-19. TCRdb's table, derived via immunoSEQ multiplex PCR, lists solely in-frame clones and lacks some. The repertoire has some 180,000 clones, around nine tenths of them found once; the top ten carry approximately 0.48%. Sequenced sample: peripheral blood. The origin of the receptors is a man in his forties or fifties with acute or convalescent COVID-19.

The CDR3 is CATSDLKGSTGELFF. CDR3 in DNA: TGTGCCACCAGTGATTTGAAAGGGAGCACCGGGGAGCTGTTTTTT. The chain combines TRBV24-1 with TRBJ2-2, with D perhaps matching TRBD2 (5 bases). Germline CDR1 and CDR2: KGHDR and SFDVKD. V shed 0 bases and J shed 4 bases, with 8 bases lying between them. This CDR3 spans 15 amino acids.

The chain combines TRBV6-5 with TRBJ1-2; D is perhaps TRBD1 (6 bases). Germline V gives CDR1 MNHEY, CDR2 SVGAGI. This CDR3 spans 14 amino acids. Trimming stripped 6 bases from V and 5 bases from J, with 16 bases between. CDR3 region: CASRGTGLTYGYTF. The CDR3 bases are TGTGCCAGCAGAGGAACAGGGTTAACTTATGGCTACACCTTC.

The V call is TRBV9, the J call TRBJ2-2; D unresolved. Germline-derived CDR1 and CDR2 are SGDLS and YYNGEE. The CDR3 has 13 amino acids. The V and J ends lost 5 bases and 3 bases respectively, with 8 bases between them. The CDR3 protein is CASSLTYTGELFF. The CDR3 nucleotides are TGTGCCAGCAGTCTGACTTACACCGGGGAGCTGTTTTTT.

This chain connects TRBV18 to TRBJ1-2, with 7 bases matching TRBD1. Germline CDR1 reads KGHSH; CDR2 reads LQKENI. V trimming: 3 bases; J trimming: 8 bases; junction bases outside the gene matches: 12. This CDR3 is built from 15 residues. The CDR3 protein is CASSPEAGGLWGYTF. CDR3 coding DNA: TGTGCCAGCTCACCTGAAGCAGGGGGACTCTGGGGCTACACCTTC.

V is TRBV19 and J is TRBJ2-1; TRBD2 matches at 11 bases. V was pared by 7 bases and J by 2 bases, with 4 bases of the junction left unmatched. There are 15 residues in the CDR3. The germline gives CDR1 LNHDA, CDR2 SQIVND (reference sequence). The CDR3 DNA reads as TGTGCCAGTACCTTAGCGGGGGGGGCCTACAATGAGCAGTTCTTC. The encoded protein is CASTLAGGAYNEQFF.

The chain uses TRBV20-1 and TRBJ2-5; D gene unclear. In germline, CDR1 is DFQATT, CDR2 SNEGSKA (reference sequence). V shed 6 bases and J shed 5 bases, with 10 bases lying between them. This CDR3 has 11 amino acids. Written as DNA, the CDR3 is TGCAGTGCGCAGGTTTCGGAGACCCAGTACTTC. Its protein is CSAQVSETQYF.

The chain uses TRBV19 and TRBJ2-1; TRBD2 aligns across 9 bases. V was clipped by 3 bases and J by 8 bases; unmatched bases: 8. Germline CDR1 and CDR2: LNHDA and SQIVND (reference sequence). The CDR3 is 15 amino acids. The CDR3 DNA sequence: TGTGCCAGTAGTATGCGGCGGGAGGGCCGGGATGAGCAGTTCTTC. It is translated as CASSMRREGRDEQFF. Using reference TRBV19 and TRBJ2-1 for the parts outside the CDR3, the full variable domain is DGGITQSPKYLFRKEGQNVTLSCEQNLNHDAMYWYRQDPGQGLRLIYYSQIVNDFQKGDIAEGYSVSREKKESFPLTVTSAQKNPTAFYLCASSMRREGRDEQFFGPGTRLTVL.

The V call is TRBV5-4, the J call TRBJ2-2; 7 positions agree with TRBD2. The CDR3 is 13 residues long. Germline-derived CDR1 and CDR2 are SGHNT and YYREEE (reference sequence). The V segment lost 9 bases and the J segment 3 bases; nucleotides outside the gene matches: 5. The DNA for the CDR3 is TGTGCCATCGGGGAGGGAGACACCGGGGAGCTGTTTTTT. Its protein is CAIGEGDTGELFF.

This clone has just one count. The CDR3 nucleotides are TGTGCCAGCAGCCCCGGACAGGGCGGGGATCAGCCCCAGCATTTT. Its translation: CASSPGQGGDQPQHF. The V call is TRBV6-6, the J call TRBJ1-5; 8 bases are shared with TRBD1. Germline V CDR1 and CDR2: MNHNY, SVGAGI (reference sequence). The CDR3 extends over 15 amino acids. The V gene end was trimmed by 6 bases and the J gene end by 5 bases; junction bases not matched to a gene: 9.

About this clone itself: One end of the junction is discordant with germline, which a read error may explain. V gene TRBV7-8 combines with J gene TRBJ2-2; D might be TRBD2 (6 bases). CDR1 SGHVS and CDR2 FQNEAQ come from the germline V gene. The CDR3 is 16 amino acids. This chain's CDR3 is CASRLGGGTNTGELFF. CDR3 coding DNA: TGTGCCAGCAGATTAGGTGGAGGGACTAACACCGGGGAGCTGTTTTTT.

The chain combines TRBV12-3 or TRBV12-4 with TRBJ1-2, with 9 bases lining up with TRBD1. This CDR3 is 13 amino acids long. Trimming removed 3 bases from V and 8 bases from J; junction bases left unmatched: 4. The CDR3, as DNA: TGTGCCAGCAGTTTCTCGGACAGGGGCGGCTACACCTTC. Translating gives CASSFSDRGGYTF.

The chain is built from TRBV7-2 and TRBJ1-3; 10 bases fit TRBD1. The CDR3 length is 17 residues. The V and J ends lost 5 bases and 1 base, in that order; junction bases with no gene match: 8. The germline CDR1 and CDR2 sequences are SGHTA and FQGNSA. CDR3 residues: CASSARTGGQSGNTIYF. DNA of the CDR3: TGTGCCAGCAGCGCTCGGACAGGGGGTCAATCTGGAAACACCATATATTTT.

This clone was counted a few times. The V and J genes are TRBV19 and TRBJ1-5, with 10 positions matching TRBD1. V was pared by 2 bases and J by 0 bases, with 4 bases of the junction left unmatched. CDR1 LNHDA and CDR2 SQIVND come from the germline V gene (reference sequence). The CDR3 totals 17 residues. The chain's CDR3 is CASSIWGQGHSNQPQHF. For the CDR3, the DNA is TGTGCCAGTAGTATATGGGGACAGGGGCATAGCAATCAGCCCCAGCATTTT.

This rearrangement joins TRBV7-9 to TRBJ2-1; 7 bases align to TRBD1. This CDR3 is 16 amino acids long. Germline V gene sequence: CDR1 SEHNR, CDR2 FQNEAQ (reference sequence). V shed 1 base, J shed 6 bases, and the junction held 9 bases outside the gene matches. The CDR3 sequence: CASSLGGQGDSNEQFF. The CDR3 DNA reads TGTGCCAGCAGCTTAGGGGGGCAGGGGGATAGCAATGAGCAGTTCTTC.

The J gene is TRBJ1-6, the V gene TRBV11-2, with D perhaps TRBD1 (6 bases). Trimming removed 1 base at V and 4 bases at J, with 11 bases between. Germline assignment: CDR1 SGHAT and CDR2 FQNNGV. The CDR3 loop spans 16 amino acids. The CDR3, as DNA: TGTGCCAGCAGCTTAGCCTGGACAGAGTATAATTCACCCCTCCACTTT. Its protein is CASSLAWTEYNSPLHF.

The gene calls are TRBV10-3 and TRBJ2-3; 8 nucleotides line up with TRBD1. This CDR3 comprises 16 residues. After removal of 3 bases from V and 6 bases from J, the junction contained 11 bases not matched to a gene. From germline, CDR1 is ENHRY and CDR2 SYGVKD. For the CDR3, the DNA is TGTGCCATCAGTGAAGACAGGGGCAAAAAAGTGGATACGCAGTATTTT. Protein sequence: CAISEDRGKKVDTQYF.

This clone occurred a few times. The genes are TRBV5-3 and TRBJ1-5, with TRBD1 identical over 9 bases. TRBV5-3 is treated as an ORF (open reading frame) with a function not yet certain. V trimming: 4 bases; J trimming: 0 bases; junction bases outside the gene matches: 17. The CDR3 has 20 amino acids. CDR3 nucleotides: TGTGCCAGAAGCCTGGGGGGGGACAGGGCGTCGGGTGATAGCAATCAGCCCCAGCATTTT. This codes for CARSLGGDRASGDSNQPQHF.

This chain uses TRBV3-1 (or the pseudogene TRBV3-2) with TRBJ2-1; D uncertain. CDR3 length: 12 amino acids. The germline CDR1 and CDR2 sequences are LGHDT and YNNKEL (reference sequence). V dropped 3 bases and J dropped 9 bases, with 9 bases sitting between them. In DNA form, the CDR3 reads TGTGCCAGCAGCCAGCGGTCCGGTGAGCAGTTCTTC. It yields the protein CASSQRSGEQFF.

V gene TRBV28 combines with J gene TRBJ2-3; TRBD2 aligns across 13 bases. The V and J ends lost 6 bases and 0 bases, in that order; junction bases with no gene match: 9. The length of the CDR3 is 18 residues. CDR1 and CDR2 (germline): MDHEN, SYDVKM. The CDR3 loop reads CASRSGLAGLASTDTQYF. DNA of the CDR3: TGTGCCAGCAGATCGGGACTAGCGGGGCTAGCTAGCACAGATACGCAGTATTTT.

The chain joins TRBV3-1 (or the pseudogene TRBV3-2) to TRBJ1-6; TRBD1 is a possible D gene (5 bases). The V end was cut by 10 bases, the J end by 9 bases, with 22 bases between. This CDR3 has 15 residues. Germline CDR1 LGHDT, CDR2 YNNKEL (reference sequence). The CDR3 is CATNHGGGPFSPLHF. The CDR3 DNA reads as TGTGCCACCAACCACGGGGGGGGTCCTTTTTCACCCCTCCACTTT.

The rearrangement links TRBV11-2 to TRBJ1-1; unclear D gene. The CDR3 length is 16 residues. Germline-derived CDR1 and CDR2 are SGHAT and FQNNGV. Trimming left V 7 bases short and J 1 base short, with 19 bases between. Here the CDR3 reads CASIKHVARQNTEAFF. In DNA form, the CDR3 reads TGTGCCAGCATCAAACATGTGGCCAGGCAGAACACTGAAGCTTTCTTT. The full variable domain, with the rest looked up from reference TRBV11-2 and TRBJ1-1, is EAGVAQSPRYKIIEKRQSVAFWCNPISGHATLYWYQQILGQGPKLLIQFQNNGVVDDSQLPKDRFSAERLKGVDSTLKIQPAKLEDSAVYLCASIKHVARQNTEAFFGQGTRLTVV.

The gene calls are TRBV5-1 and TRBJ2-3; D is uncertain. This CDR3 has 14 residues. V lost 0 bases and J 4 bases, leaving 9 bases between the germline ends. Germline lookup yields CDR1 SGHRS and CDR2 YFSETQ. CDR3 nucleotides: TGCGCCAGCAGCTTGGCCTCCGTCTCAGATACGCAGTATTTT. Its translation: CASSLASVSDTQYF.

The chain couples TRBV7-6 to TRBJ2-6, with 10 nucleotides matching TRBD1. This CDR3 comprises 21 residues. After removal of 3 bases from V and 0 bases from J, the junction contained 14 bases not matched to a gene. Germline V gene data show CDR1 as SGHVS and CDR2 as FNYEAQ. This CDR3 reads CASSFIRDRGTLSSGANVLTF. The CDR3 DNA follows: TGTGCCAGCAGCTTCATCCGGGACAGGGGAACCCTCAGCTCTGGGGCCAACGTCCTGACTTTC.

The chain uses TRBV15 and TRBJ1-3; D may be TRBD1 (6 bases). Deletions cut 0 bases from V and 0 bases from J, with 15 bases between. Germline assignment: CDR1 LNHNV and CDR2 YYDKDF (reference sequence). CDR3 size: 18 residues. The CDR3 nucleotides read TGTGCCACCAGCAGAGATGGGGGCAGCCTAACCTCTGGAAACACCATATATTTT. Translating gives CATSRDGGSLTSGNTIYF.

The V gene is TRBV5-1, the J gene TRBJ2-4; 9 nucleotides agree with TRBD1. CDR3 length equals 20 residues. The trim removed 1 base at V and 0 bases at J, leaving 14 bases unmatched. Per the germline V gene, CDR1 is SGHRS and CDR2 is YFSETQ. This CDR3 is CASSLWSLDRGQLAKNIQYF. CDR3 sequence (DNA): TGCGCCAGCAGCTTGTGGAGCTTGGACAGGGGACAACTAGCCAAAAACATTCAGTACTTC.

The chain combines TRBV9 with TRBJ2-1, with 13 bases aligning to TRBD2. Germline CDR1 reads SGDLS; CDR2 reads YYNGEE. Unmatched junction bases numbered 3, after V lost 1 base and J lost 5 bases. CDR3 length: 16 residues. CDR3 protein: CASSVTSGRANNEQFF. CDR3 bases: TGTGCCAGCAGCGTAACTAGCGGGAGGGCCAACAATGAGCAGTTCTTC. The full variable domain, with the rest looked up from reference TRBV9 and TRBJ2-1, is DSGVTQTPKHLITATGQRVTLRCSPRSGDLSVYWYQQSLDQGLQFLIQYYNGEERAKGNILERFSAQQFPDLHSELNLSSLELGDSALYFCASSVTSGRANNEQFFGPGTRLTVL.

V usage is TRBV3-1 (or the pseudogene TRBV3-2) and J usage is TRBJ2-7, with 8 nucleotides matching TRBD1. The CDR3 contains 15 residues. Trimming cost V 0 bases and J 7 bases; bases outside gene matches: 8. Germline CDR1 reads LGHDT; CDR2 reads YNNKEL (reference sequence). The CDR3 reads CASSQETRGQGEQYF. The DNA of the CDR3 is TGTGCCAGCAGCCAAGAGACCAGGGGGCAAGGGGAGCAGTACTTC.

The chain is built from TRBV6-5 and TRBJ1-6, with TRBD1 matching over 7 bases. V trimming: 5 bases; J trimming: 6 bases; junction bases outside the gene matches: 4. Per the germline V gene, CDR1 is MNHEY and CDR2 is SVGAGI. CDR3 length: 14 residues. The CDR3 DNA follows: TGTGCCAGCAGTCCCGACAGGGCTAATTCACCCCTCCACTTT. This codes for CASSPDRANSPLHF.

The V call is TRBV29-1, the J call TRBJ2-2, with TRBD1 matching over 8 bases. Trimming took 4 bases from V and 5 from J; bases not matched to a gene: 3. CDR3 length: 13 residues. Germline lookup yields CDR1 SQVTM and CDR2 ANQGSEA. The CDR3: CSVVRGHTGELFF. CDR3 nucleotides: TGCAGCGTTGTCAGGGGGCATACCGGGGAGCTGTTTTTT.

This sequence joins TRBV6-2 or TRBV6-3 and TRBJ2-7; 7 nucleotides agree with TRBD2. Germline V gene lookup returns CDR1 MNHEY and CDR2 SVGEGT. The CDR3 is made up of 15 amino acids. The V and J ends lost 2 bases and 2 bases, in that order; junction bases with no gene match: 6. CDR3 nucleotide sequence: TGTGCCAGCAGTTACCCGGCTAGCGGAACCTACGAGCAGTACTTC. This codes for CASSYPASGTYEQYF.